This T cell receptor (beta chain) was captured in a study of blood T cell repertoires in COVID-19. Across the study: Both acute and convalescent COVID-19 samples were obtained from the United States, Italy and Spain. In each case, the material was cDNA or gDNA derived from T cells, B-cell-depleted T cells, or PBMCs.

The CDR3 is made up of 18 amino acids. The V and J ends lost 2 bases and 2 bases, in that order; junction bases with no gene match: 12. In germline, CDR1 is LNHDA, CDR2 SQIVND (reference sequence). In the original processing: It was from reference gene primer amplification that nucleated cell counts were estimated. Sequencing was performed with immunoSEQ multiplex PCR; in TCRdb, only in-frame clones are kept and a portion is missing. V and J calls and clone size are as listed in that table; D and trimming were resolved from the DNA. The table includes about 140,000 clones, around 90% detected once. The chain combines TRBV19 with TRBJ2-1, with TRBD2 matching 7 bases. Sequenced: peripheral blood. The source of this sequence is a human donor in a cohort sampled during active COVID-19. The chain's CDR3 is CASSIKGRRGGPYNEQFF. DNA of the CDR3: TGTGCCAGTAGTATAAAGGGGAGGCGCGGGGGACCCTACAATGAGCAGTTCTTC. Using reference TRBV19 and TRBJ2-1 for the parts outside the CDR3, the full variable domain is DGGITQSPKYLFRKEGQNVTLSCEQNLNHDAMYWYRQDPGQGLRLIYYSQIVNDFQKGDIAEGYSVSREKKESFPLTVTSAQKNPTAFYLCASSIKGRRGGPYNEQFFGPGTRLTVL.